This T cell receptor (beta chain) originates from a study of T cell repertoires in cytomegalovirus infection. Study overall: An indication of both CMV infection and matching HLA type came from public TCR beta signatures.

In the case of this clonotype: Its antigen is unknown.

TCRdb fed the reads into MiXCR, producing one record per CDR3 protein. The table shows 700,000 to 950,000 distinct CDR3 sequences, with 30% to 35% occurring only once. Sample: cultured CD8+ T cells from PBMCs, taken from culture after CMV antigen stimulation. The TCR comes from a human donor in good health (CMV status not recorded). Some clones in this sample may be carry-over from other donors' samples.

The DNA of the CDR3 is TGCAGCGTTGGAGGGGCCGGGGAGCTGTTTTTT. Translated, it gives CSVGGAGELFF. The rearrangement links TRBV29-1 to TRBJ2-2; D may match TRBD1 or TRBD2 (5 bases each). The V gene lost 4 bases and the J gene lost 6 bases, with 6 bases spanning the gap. The germline V gene has CDR1 SQVTM and CDR2 ANQGSEA. The CDR3 contains 11 residues.